The rows below give T cell receptor beta chains drawn from one sample of a study of cytomegalovirus exposure and HLA in healthy donors. The table came from immunoSEQ multiplex PCR; TCRdb's copy has only in-frame clones and leaves some out. The sample has tens of thousands of clones; about 80% are singletons. Specimen: PBMCs. The receptor set was obtained from a man between 60 and 70 years old in good health and CMV-seropositive. CDR3s leave out the opening cysteine and the closing phenylalanine or tryptophan. Fields, in order: clone size, J gene, D gene, V gene, CDR3 protein. A D gene is named only where the DNA matches it firmly. Clone size appears in some rows only: once, few, many, or a class for an expanded clone.

once TRBJ2-1 TRBD2 TRBV7-9 ASSPMGTSAVSYNEQF
. TRBJ2-2 TRBD1 TRBV5-1 ASSRQGFTNTGELF
. TRBJ2-7 TRBD1 TRBV27 ASSPRTGDTYEQY
. TRBJ2-5 TRBD1 TRBV29-1 SASGGWQTQY
. TRBJ2-7 . TRBV5-4 ASSFGQTYEQY
once TRBJ2-7 . TRBV6-1 ASRGAPPYEQY
. TRBJ2-3 TRBD2 TRBV6-6 ASKRLATDTQY
. TRBJ2-4 TRBD2 TRBV6-6 ASSPSGGNIQY
. TRBJ1-1 . TRBV18 ASSPRTEKGTEAF
. TRBJ2-2 TRBD1 TRBV6-5 ASSSGTGGTGELF
. TRBJ2-5 . TRBV11-2 ASSLEPGRETQY
. TRBJ1-1 TRBD1 TRBV11-2 ASSLQGAPREAF
. TRBJ1-1 TRBD1 TRBV27 ASTRRGGGVAMNTEAF
. TRBJ1-1 TRBD1 TRBV6-1 ASSLRQGASEAF
. TRBJ2-7 TRBD1 TRBV6-1 ASSARDSGSYEQY
once TRBJ2-1 TRBD1 TRBV5-1 ASSGTGYRDEQF
. TRBJ1-1 . TRBV11-3 ASSLGSGNTEAF
. TRBJ2-7 . TRBV2 ASSLSSYEQY
. TRBJ2-2 TRBD1 TRBV5-8 ASSPDRGRPGELF
few TRBJ2-7 . TRBV10-2 ASSDPLGGGSYEQY
few TRBJ2-5 TRBD1 TRBV27 ASSFRNRDRYQETQY
once TRBJ2-7 . TRBV29-1 SVSGKGGPMVEQY
. TRBJ1-1 . TRBV19 ASKDSNTEAF
. TRBJ2-3 TRBD1 TRBV29-1 SVDTGGTDTQY
. TRBJ1-2 TRBD1 TRBV6-1 ASSETGGAWGGYT
few TRBJ2-7 . TRBV6-5 ASSYTWGHEQY
. TRBJ2-1 TRBD2 TRBV6-1 ASSELAGGSSYNEQF
. TRBJ2-7 TRBD1 TRBV7-9 ASGTGPYEQY
. TRBJ1-2 TRBD1 TRBV6-5 ASSPGTGRTYGYT
few TRBJ1-2 . TRBV29-1 SVETTNYGYT
. TRBJ1-1 TRBD1 TRBV10-3 AISPGQATEAF
few TRBJ2-2 TRBD1 TRBV6-4 ASSGTGGTGELF
few . . TRBV27 ASSTRGRDLSYEQY
. TRBJ1-2 TRBD1 TRBV5-4 ASRWDSYGYT
. TRBJ2-1 . TRBV9 ASSVATSRGDEQF
few TRBJ1-2 TRBD1 TRBV10-3 AIRGTGLGYT
. TRBJ1-6 TRBD1 TRBV25-1 ASSGTGKPFLGSPLH
. TRBJ1-2 . TRBV6-5 ASRKAGRPGYT
. TRBJ2-7 TRBD1 TRBV19 ASSDRTGVYEQY
. TRBJ1-4 TRBD1 TRBV6-6 ASTDRAEKLF
few TRBJ2-7 . TRBV4-1 ASSSPTGRTYEQY
. TRBJ1-1 . TRBV11-3 ASSLEQGRQAF
. TRBJ2-1 TRBD1 TRBV11-3 ASSPPFDREGFDEQF
. TRBJ1-1 TRBD1 TRBV19 ASSTPQGQMNTEAF
few TRBJ1-4 . TRBV6-1 ASTPRGREKLF
. TRBJ1-1 . TRBV9 ASSPGAFMNTEAF
. TRBJ2-7 TRBD1 TRBV2 ASSRQGSSYEQY